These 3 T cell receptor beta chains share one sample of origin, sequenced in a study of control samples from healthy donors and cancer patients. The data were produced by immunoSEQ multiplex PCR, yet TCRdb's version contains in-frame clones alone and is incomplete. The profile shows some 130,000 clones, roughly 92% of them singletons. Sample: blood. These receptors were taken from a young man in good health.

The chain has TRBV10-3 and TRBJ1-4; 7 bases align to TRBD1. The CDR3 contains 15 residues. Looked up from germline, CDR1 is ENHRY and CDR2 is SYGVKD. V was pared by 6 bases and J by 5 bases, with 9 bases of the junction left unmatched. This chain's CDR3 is CAISRDRGDNEKLFF. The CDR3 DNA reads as TGTGCCATCAGCCGGGACAGAGGGGACAATGAAAAACTGTTTTTT.

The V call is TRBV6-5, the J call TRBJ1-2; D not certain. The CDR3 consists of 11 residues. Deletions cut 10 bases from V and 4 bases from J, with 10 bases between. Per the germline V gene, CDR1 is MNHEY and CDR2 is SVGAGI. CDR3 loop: CATSRGYGYTF. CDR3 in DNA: TGTGCCACCTCACGGGGCTATGGCTACACCTTC.

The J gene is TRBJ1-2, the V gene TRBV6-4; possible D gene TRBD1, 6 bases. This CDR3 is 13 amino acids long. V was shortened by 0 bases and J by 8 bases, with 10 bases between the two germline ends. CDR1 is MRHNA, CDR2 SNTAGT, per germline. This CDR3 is CASSDSEGGGYTF. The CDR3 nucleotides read TGTGCCAGCAGTGACTCCGAGGGGGGGGGCTACACCTTC.